This is a list of T cell receptor beta chains from one sample in a study of CD8 T cells in Susac syndrome. TCRdb reprocessed the immunoSEQ multiplex PCR reads via MiXCR and lists one record per CDR3 protein. Here the sample spans about 60,000 distinct CDR3 sequences, over 85% being singletons. The sequencing input was CD8+ T cells from PBMCs. These receptors originate from a human donor with multiple sclerosis. Each CDR3 is given with its conserved first and last residue. The D gene is left open where the match is weak. Rows give clone size only sometimes, using once, few, many, or a class for an expanded clone.

J: TRBJ2-7; D: .; size: .; V: TRBV6-2/TRBV6-3; DNA: TGTGCCAGCTCCGAGGGGGGGCTCGAGCAGTACTTC; CDR3: CASSEGGLEQYF
J: TRBJ2-2; D: .; size: .; V: TRBV29-1; DNA: TGCAGCGTTGCAGTCTTCGGGGAGCTGTTTTTT; CDR3: CSVAVFGELFF
J: TRBJ2-5; D: TRBD1; size: .; V: TRBV29-1; DNA: TGCAGCGTTGGGACCGGGACAGGGGAAGAGACCCAGTACTTC; CDR3: CSVGTGTGEETQYF
J: TRBJ1-4; D: .; size: .; V: TRBV7-9; DNA: TGTGCCAGCAGCTTGGAATCGACTAATGAAAAACTGTTTTTT; CDR3: CASSLESTNEKLFF
J: TRBJ2-5; D: .; size: .; V: TRBV13; DNA: TGTGCCAGCAGCGCAGGTCCCCGGACTCGCACGGCGGCCCAGTACTTC; CDR3: CASSAGPRTRTAAQYF
J: TRBJ2-6; D: .; size: .; V: TRBV27; DNA: TGTGCCAGCAGTTTATTTTCAAGCTCTGGGGCCAACGTCCTGACTTTC; CDR3: CASSLFSSSGANVLTF
J: TRBJ2-3; D: .; size: .; V: TRBV19; DNA: TGTGCCAGTAGTGTGCGGGACGCTCCCCCAGATACGCAGTATTTT; CDR3: CASSVRDAPPDTQYF
J: TRBJ2-7; D: TRBD2; size: .; V: TRBV6-1; DNA: TGTGCCAGCACCGGGACTAGCGGCTCCTACGAGCAGTACTTC; CDR3: CASTGTSGSYEQYF
J: TRBJ1-4; D: TRBD1; size: .; V: TRBV20-1; DNA: TGCAGTGCCCGTGGACAGGGAGGCGATGAAAAACTGTTTTTT; CDR3: CSARGQGGDEKLFF
J: TRBJ2-3; D: .; size: .; V: TRBV9; DNA: TGTGCCAGCAGCGTAGGGGGGACGCAGTATTTT; CDR3: CASSVGGTQYF
J: TRBJ2-5; D: .; size: .; V: TRBV24-1; DNA: TGTGCCACCAGTGACCACAGGGTATCCGAGACCCAGTACTTC; CDR3: CATSDHRVSETQYF
J: TRBJ1-5; D: TRBD1; size: .; V: TRBV6-1; DNA: TGTGCCAGCAGCCTCCTTGCAACAGGGGAAAGTAATCAGCCCCAGCATTTT; CDR3: CASSLLATGESNQPQHF
J: TRBJ2-7; D: .; size: .; V: TRBV15; DNA: TGTGCCACCAGCAGAGATGCGATTAACGCCTACGAGCAGTACTTC; CDR3: CATSRDAINAYEQYF
J: TRBJ2-1; D: .; size: .; V: TRBV5-1; DNA: TGCGCCAGCAGGAAGGGCCAGGGCGAGAACAATGAGCAGTTCTTC; CDR3: CASRKGQGENNEQFF
J: TRBJ2-5; D: .; size: .; V: TRBV30; DNA: TGTGCCTGGAGTGTGGCGGACGAAGAGACCCAGTACTTC; CDR3: CAWSVADEETQYF
J: TRBJ2-5; D: .; size: few; V: TRBV5-6; DNA: TGTGCCAGCAGCTTGGCCGGGGACAGCGGGGAGACCCAGTACTTC; CDR3: CASSLAGDSGETQYF
J: TRBJ1-2; D: TRBD1; size: .; V: TRBV15; DNA: TGTGCCACCAGCCCCAGGGGGACAACTAACTATGGCTACACCTTC; CDR3: CATSPRGTTNYGYTF
J: TRBJ1-1; D: .; size: .; V: TRBV27; DNA: TGTGCCAGCAGTTTATCCTGGAACACTGAAGCTTTCTTT; CDR3: CASSLSWNTEAFF
J: TRBJ1-1; D: .; size: .; V: TRBV7-9; DNA: TGTGCCAGCAGCCCACATGGTTCAGGGGCGGACACTGAAGCTTTCTTT; CDR3: CASSPHGSGADTEAFF
J: TRBJ1-3; D: .; size: .; V: TRBV5-1; DNA: TGCGCCAGCAGCTCGACGGCCGGGGCATCTGGAAACACCATATATTTT; CDR3: CASSSTAGASGNTIYF
J: TRBJ2-5; D: TRBD1; size: .; V: TRBV15; DNA: TGTGCCACCAGCAGGACAGGGGGCCTAGCCAGTGGGGAGACCCAGTACTTC; CDR3: CATSRTGGLASGETQYF
J: TRBJ2-7; D: TRBD1; size: .; V: TRBV12-3/TRBV12-4; DNA: TGTGCCAGCAGCACTATAATCCCGGGACAGGGGCTTCCCTACGAGCAGTACTTC; CDR3: CASSTIIPGQGLPYEQYF
J: TRBJ2-3; D: TRBD2; size: .; V: TRBV6-1; DNA: TGTGCCAGCAGTAATAGCGGGGGGGCTGGTTCAGATACGCAGTATTTT; CDR3: CASSNSGGAGSDTQYF